One sample yielded the 32 T cell receptor beta chains listed below, sequenced in a study of T-cell memory formation after mild COVID-19. One entry per CDR3 protein results from TCRdb running MiXCR on the 5' RACE reads. This sample has about 400,000 distinct CDR3 sequences; 20% to 30% occur once, and the top ten carry 13%. The sample comprised PBMCs or a T cell subset sorted from them (not recorded which). Receptors were obtained from an adult woman who had mild COVID-19 (a few samples of this study predate the infection). Cell type and time point are not known.

The V gene is TRBV5-5, the J gene TRBJ2-5; perhaps D is TRBD1 or TRBD2 (6 bases each). Germline V gene sequence: CDR1 SGHKS, CDR2 YYEKEE (reference sequence). This CDR3 has 15 residues. Trimming took off 5 bases at V and 5 bases at J, with 19 bases between the two ends. CDR3: CASRFGPGGGETQYF. CDR3 in DNA: TGTGCCAGCAGATTTGGTCCCGGGGGCGGGGAGACCCAGTACTTC.

V usage is TRBV5-4 and J usage is TRBJ2-1; 7 nucleotides match TRBD1. Germline V gene data show CDR1 as SGHNT and CDR2 as YYREEE (reference sequence). This CDR3 is 17 amino acids long. V shed 4 bases and J 0 bases; nucleotides not matched to a gene: 10. The chain's CDR3 is CASSDAKTGSSYNEQFF. The CDR3 nucleotides are TGTGCCAGCAGCGATGCTAAGACAGGGAGCTCCTACAATGAGCAGTTCTTC.

The rearrangement uses TRBV3-1 and TRBJ1-6; D perhaps matches TRBD1 (6 bases). The germline V gene has CDR1 LGHDT and CDR2 YNNKEL (reference sequence). CDR3 length: 15 residues. V lost 0 bases to trimming and J lost 13 bases, with 16 bases between them. As DNA, the CDR3 is TGTGCCAGCAGCCAAGAAAGAGTTCAGGGGTATCCCCTCCACTTT. Its translation is CASSQERVQGYPLHF.

The chain recombines TRBV7-9 with TRBJ2-2; unclear D gene. The CDR3 runs to 13 residues. Trimming cost V 3 bases and J 4 bases, with 6 bases left between them. Germline CDR1 reads SEHNR; CDR2 reads FQNEAQ (reference sequence). The CDR3 sequence: CASSLPVTGELFF. The CDR3 nucleotides are TGTGCCAGCAGCTTGCCGGTCACCGGGGAGCTGTTTTTT.

The J gene is TRBJ2-5, the V gene TRBV5-1; D could derive from TRBD1 or TRBD2 (6 bases each). Trimming cost V 0 bases and J 5 bases, with 23 bases left between them. Per germline, CDR1 SGHRS and CDR2 YFSETQ. The CDR3 length is 18 residues. CDR3 loop: CASSLETVGALGGETQYF. The CDR3 DNA reads as TGCGCCAGCAGCTTGGAAACAGTGGGGGCCCTTGGGGGGGAGACCCAGTACTTC. Filled out from reference TRBV5-1 and TRBJ2-5, the complete variable domain reads KAGVTQTPRYLIKTRGQQVTLSCSPISGHRSVSWYQQTPGQGLQFLFEYFSETQRNKGNFPGRFSGRQFSNSRSEMNVSTLELGDSALYLCASSLETVGALGGETQYFGPGTRLLVL.

Only a few counts were recorded for this clonotype. This chain uses TRBV7-9 with TRBJ1-6; D call uncertain. CDR1 and CDR2 (germline): SEHNR, FQNEAQ (reference sequence). Trimming removed 1 base from V and 0 bases from J, with 13 bases in between. The length of the CDR3 is 18 residues. The CDR3 nucleotides read TGTGCCAGCAGCTTAGGAACAAGTTCCAGCTCCTATAATTCACCCCTCCACTTT. It translates to CASSLGTSSSSYNSPLHF.

This sequence joins TRBV4-3 and TRBJ1-1; maybe TRBD1 (6 bases). Germline V gives CDR1 LGHNA, CDR2 YSLEER. Trimming removed 3 bases at V and 5 bases at J, with 22 bases between. The CDR3 is 17 amino acids. CDR3 in DNA: TGCGCCAGCAGCCACCCGACAACCGGGACACCAAAAACTGAAGCTTTCTTT. The encoded protein is CASSHPTTGTPKTEAFF.

This clonotype has just a few counts. CDR3 sequence (DNA): TGTGCCAGCAGTCTAGGGACTAGCGGGGGAGCGAACACCGGGGAGCTGTTTTTT. This translates into CASSLGTSGGANTGELFF. The chain has TRBV6-4 and TRBJ2-2; TRBD2 aligns across 14 bases. In germline, CDR1 is MRHNA, CDR2 SNTAGT. After removal of 5 bases from V and 0 bases from J, the junction contained 5 bases not matched to a gene. This CDR3 has 18 amino acids.

This clonotype has more than one count but fewer than ten. The chain employs TRBV11-2 and TRBJ2-1; a possible D gene is TRBD2 (5 bases). The CDR3 is 15 residues long. Germline CDR1 SGHAT, CDR2 FQNNGV. V was pared by 4 bases and J by 8 bases, with 18 bases between. CDR3 residues: CASSYPGIQSDEQFF. CDR3 coding DNA: TGTGCCAGCAGCTATCCGGGGATCCAATCCGATGAGCAGTTCTTC.

The gene calls are TRBV30 and TRBJ2-7, with 9 bases identical to TRBD2. The CDR3 runs to 16 residues. Per germline, CDR1 GTSNPN and CDR2 SVGIG (reference sequence). The trim removed 0 bases at V and 2 bases at J, leaving 8 bases unmatched. The CDR3 sequence is CAWSVGRGGAPYEQYF. CDR3 nucleotide sequence: TGTGCCTGGAGTGTAGGGCGGGGGGGAGCTCCCTACGAGCAGTACTTC.

The CDR3 sequence is CASSLASVGRETQYF. Written as DNA, the CDR3 is TGCGCCAGCAGCTTAGCAAGCGTCGGGAGGGAGACCCAGTACTTC. The gene calls are TRBV5-1 and TRBJ2-5; 7 nucleotides line up with TRBD2. The CDR3 covers 15 residues. Germline CDR1 SGHRS, CDR2 YFSETQ. V gave up 2 bases and J gave up 5 bases; unmatched junction bases: 9.

The gene calls are TRBV25-1 and TRBJ1-6; a possible D gene is TRBD1 (5 bases). CDR1 and CDR2 (germline): MGHDK, SYGVNS. V lost 2 bases to trimming and J lost 9 bases, with 14 bases between them. The CDR3 has 15 residues. Here the CDR3 reads CASSEDGKGFSPLHF. The CDR3 DNA sequence: TGTGCCAGCAGTGAAGATGGGAAGGGGTTTTCACCCCTCCACTTT.

This clonotype has a handful of counts. The rearrangement uses TRBV3-1 and TRBJ2-5; the match to TRBD1 covers 10 bases. CDR3 size: 17 residues. J gave up 7 bases and V 1 base, and 12 bases lay outside the gene matches. Germline V CDR1 and CDR2: LGHDT, YNNKEL (reference sequence). CDR3 sequence: CASSQGVLDRGRATQYF. Here the CDR3 DNA reads TGTGCCAGCAGCCAAGGGGTACTCGACAGGGGGCGGGCGACCCAGTACTTC.

This chain links TRBV5-4 with TRBJ2-2, with unresolved D. V was trimmed by 9 bases and J by 4 bases, leaving 19 bases between them. CDR1 is SGHNT and CDR2 is YYREEE in the germline V gene (reference sequence). The CDR3 spans 15 residues. CDR3 bases: TGTGCCATCGGGCCACTTGCGGAGCTCACCGGGGAGCTGTTTTTT. It specifies CAIGPLAELTGELFF.

The J gene is TRBJ2-7, the V gene TRBV5-1, with TRBD1 matching 8 bases. Germline V lookup: CDR1 SGHRS, CDR2 YFSETQ. CDR3 size: 15 residues. With V trimmed by 4 bases and J by 5 bases, 11 bases remained unmatched. The CDR3: CASSSVQQGVNEQYF. The DNA for the CDR3 is TGCGCCAGCAGCAGCGTTCAACAGGGGGTAAACGAGCAGTACTTC.

This clonotype has just a few counts. J is TRBJ2-2 and V is TRBV9, with a tentative D call TRBD2 (6 bases). Germline V gene data show CDR1 as SGDLS and CDR2 as YYNGEE. The CDR3 consists of 14 residues. V gave up 0 bases and J gave up 7 bases, with 10 bases separating them. The CDR3 is CASSVGLANGELFF. CDR3 DNA: TGTGCCAGCAGCGTAGGGCTAGCGAACGGGGAGCTGTTTTTT.

This clonotype occurred many times. One end of the junction does not line up with germline, which may come from a read error. This chain joins TRBV7-7 and TRBJ2-2; D possibly corresponds to TRBD2 (5 bases). The CDR3 runs 14 residues. Germline CDR1 and CDR2: SSHAT and FNYEAQ (reference sequence). This chain's CDR3 is CASSQSGNTGELFF. Written as DNA, the CDR3 is TGTGCTAGCAGCCAGAGCGGAAACACCGGGGAGCTGTTTTTT.

The sample holds a few counts of this clonotype. CDR3 in amino acids: CASSPPYGHSNQPQHF. The CDR3 DNA reads as TGCGCCAGCAGCCCGCCTTACGGCCATAGCAATCAGCCCCAGCATTTT. The gene calls are TRBV5-1 and TRBJ1-5; no reliable D call. V was clipped by 4 bases and J by 0 bases, with 14 bases between them. The length of the CDR3 is 16 residues. CDR1 and CDR2 from the germline V gene are SGHRS and YFSETQ.

V usage is TRBV2 and J usage is TRBJ1-1; D gene uncertain. Trimming shortened V by 7 bases and J by 1 base, and 10 bases separated the two germline ends. CDR3 length: 13 residues. Germline CDR1 and CDR2: SNHLY and FYNNEI. Here the CDR3 reads CASTEVENTEAFF. The CDR3 DNA follows: TGTGCCAGCACAGAAGTGGAGAACACTGAAGCTTTCTTT.

About this clonotype itself: A read error may produce the germline difference seen at one junction end. The genes are TRBV2 and TRBJ1-1; D unresolved. Germline CDR1 is SNHLY and CDR2 is FYNNEI. The length of the CDR3 is 15 residues. CDR3 protein: CASSEERAAGTEAFF. The DNA of the CDR3 is TGTGCCAGCAGCGAAGAGAGGGCTGCGGGCACTGAAGCTTTCTTT.

This clonotype was seen only a few times. The chain has TRBV2 and TRBJ2-5, with 7 bases identical to TRBD1. Germline assignment: CDR1 SNHLY and CDR2 FYNNEI. The CDR3 length is 13 residues. The junction had 1 base not matched to a gene; V was cut back by 5 bases and J by 1 base. CDR3 residues: CASSRTGQETQYF. The CDR3 DNA is TGTGCCAGCAGTCGGACAGGCCAAGAGACCCAGTACTTC.

The chain uses TRBV6-5 and TRBJ2-7; 10 bases align to TRBD2. The CDR3 covers 18 residues. CDR1 and CDR2 (germline): MNHEY, SVGAGI. Germline trimming cut 7 bases from V and 5 bases from J; bases unmatched to any gene: 20. The CDR3 reads CASNARYGGSGGRDEQYF. In nucleotides, the CDR3 is TGTGCCAGCAACGCCCGTTACGGGGGTAGCGGGGGGCGGGACGAGCAGTACTTC.

The chain couples TRBV5-6 to TRBJ1-1; no reliable D call. CDR1 SGHDT and CDR2 YYEEEE come from the germline V gene. V was clipped by 1 base and J by 3 bases, with 16 bases between them. The CDR3 has 16 residues. CDR3 sequence reads: CASSLRATGGYTEAFF. The DNA for the CDR3 is TGTGCCAGCAGCTTGCGGGCAACCGGCGGGTACACTGAAGCTTTCTTT. Drawing the rest from reference TRBV5-6 and TRBJ1-1, the complete variable domain is DAGVTQSPTHLIKTRGQQVTLRCSPKSGHDTVSWYQQALGQGPQFIFQYYEEEERQRGNFPDRFSGHQFPNYSSELNVNALLLGDSALYLCASSLRATGGYTEAFFGQGTRLTVV.

The rearrangement links TRBV20-1 to TRBJ2-2; maybe TRBD1 (5 bases). Deletions cut 5 bases from V and 6 bases from J, with 16 bases between. Germline assignment: CDR1 DFQATT and CDR2 SNEGSKA (reference sequence). The CDR3 has 14 amino acids. CDR3: CSASGPTEAGELFF. The CDR3 DNA reads TGCAGTGCTTCAGGGCCCACCGAGGCCGGGGAGCTGTTTTTT.

This clonotype was seen only a few times. J is TRBJ2-1 and V is TRBV29-1; 9 bases are shared with TRBD2. Trimming at V came to 6 bases and at J to 4 bases, leaving 7 bases not matched to a gene. Germline V CDR1 and CDR2: SQVTM, ANQGSEA. The CDR3 is 14 residues long. This CDR3 reads CSVLSGSRYNEQFF. CDR3 in DNA: TGCAGCGTCCTTAGCGGGAGCAGATACAATGAGCAGTTCTTC.

This clonotype was picked up a small number of times. The rearrangement joins TRBV7-2 to TRBJ2-7, with D tentatively TRBD1 or TRBD2 (5 bases each). The CDR3 covers 16 residues. V was trimmed by 5 bases and J by 3 bases, leaving 20 bases between them. Looked up from germline, CDR1 is SGHTA and CDR2 is FQGNSA. CDR3 protein: CASSPDGARFYYEQYF. DNA for the CDR3: TGTGCCAGCAGCCCCGACGGGGCTCGATTCTACTACGAGCAGTACTTC.

This clonotype occurred a few times. The chain is built from TRBV27 and TRBJ1-2; 11 bases align to TRBD1. Germline V CDR1 and CDR2: MNHEY, SMNVEV (reference sequence). CDR3 length: 14 amino acids. Unmatched junction bases numbered 6, after V lost 4 bases and J lost 8 bases. The CDR3 coding sequence is TGTGCCAGCAGTTCCGGACAGGGGGCGGTAGGCTACACCTTC. It is translated as CASSSGQGAVGYTF.

This rearrangement joins TRBV7-2 to TRBJ2-3, with D perhaps matching TRBD2 (6 bases). V lost 3 bases and J 2 bases, leaving 9 bases between the germline ends. CDR3 size: 14 residues. The germline CDR1 and CDR2 sequences are SGHTA and FQGNSA. The CDR3 region has the DNA TGTGCCAGCAGCTTTGGCGGGATCACAGATACGCAGTATTTT. Encoded protein: CASSFGGITDTQYF.

This clonotype has just a few counts. V gene TRBV4-1 combines with J gene TRBJ2-1; no clear D gene. The CDR3 extends over 13 amino acids. Trimming took off 1 base at V and 7 bases at J, with 8 bases between the two ends. Looked up from germline, CDR1 is MGHRA and CDR2 is YSYEKL. CDR3 sequence (DNA): TGCGCCAGCAGCCAAGTCCTCGGGAATGAGCAGTTCTTC. Protein: CASSQVLGNEQFF.

The gene calls are TRBV7-2 and TRBJ2-7; D not resolved. The V end lost 2 bases, the J end lost 1 base, and 9 bases lay between the germline ends. This CDR3 has 14 amino acids. Germline CDR1 and CDR2: SGHTA and FQGNSA. DNA for the CDR3: TGTGCCAGCAGCTTAACCTTTACATCCTACGAGCAGTACTTC. Translation gives CASSLTFTSYEQYF.

The chain joins TRBV5-5 to TRBJ2-7; maybe TRBD1 (7 bases). In germline, CDR1 is SGHKS, CDR2 YYEKEE (reference sequence). The germline V and J ends were trimmed by 0 bases and 5 bases, with 15 bases remaining between them. CDR3 length: 15 residues. CDR3 nucleotide sequence: TGTGCCAGCAGCTTGGTTGGAGGGGGCGTTGACGAGCAGTACTTC. Translated: CASSLVGGGVDEQYF.

The table lists this clonotype with a few counts. This sequence joins TRBV2 and TRBJ2-3, with 7 bases aligning to TRBD1. There are 15 residues in the CDR3. J was trimmed by 2 bases and V by 5 bases; bases with no gene match: 7. The V gene's germline CDR1 is SNHLY and CDR2 FYNNEI. The CDR3 spells CASSQRQGYTDTQYF. The CDR3 coding sequence is TGTGCCAGCAGTCAAAGACAGGGTTACACAGATACGCAGTATTTT.